These T cell receptor beta chains were read from a single sample in a study of cytomegalovirus exposure and HLA in healthy donors. Assay: immunoSEQ multiplex PCR; the TCRdb copy retains only in-frame clones and omits some. The sample carries about 230,000 clones, around 80% recorded once. The sequenced sample consisted of PBMCs. The receptor source for this set is a boy younger than 18 in good health and CMV-seronegative. The conserved cysteine and the conserved F or W are not part of the CDR3 here.

TRBJ1-2 | 11 | TRBV7-2 | ASSFQDSGTGL
TRBJ2-7 | 12 | TRBV2 | ASSPLEVTNEQY
TRBJ1-1 | 11 | TRBV13 | ASSFEENTEAF
TRBJ1-4 | 15 | TRBV5-6 | ASSFGTGDSLVEKLF
TRBJ2-5 | 12 | TRBV29-1 | SVPGTGGGETQY
TRBJ2-5 | 15 | TRBV7-9 | SSSSYPGANLQETQY
TRBJ1-5 | 12 | TRBV6-5 | ASIEDRYNQPQH
TRBJ1-5 | 12 | TRBV19 | ASSVQGGNQPQH
TRBJ1-2 | 12 | TRBV4-1 | ASSPAGGSYGYT
TRBJ2-7 | 11 | TRBV30 | AWRSGGPGEQY
TRBJ1-2 | 11 | TRBV6-4 | ASRARQGYGYT
TRBJ2-3 | 11 | TRBV7-3 | ASSGVGTDTQY
TRBJ1-5 | 10 | TRBV19 | ASMGQGPFQH
TRBJ2-1 | 14 | TRBV7-9 | ASSLIKGAPYNEQF
TRBJ2-5 | 11 | TRBV10-3 | AALAGTQETQY
TRBJ1-2 | 11 | TRBV11-2 | ASSLVGSYGYT
TRBJ2-7 | 15 | TRBV7-2 | ASSLRADREGTYEQY
TRBJ1-2 | 16 | TRBV7-3 | ASSRTESNEYPNYGYT
TRBJ2-1 | 14 | TRBV7-9 | ASSLIGWLDLNEQF
TRBJ2-1 | 14 | TRBV7-7 | ASSPVTSGGIDEQF
TRBJ2-7 | 11 | TRBV6-1 | ASRTTGIVEQY
TRBJ2-5 | 13 | TRBV5-4 | ASRRRDYLQETQY
TRBJ1-3 | 14 | TRBV5-1 | ASSPGTSSSGNTIY
TRBJ2-7 | 14 | TRBV15 | ATSRGHPQLEGEQY
TRBJ1-6 | 14 | TRBV6-6 | ASSYSITREDSPLH
TRBJ2-7 | 11 | TRBV11-2 | ASSLDKRYEQY
TRBJ2-1 | 9 | TRBV20-1 | SARVVDEQF
TRBJ1-1 | 11 | TRBV27 | ASSADKNTEAF
TRBJ1-1 | 11 | TRBV5-1 | ASSLMGGTEAF
TRBJ1-1 | 11 | TRBV11-3 | ASSWTGPGEAF
TRBJ2-2 | 13 | TRBV6-1 | ASSLTRGYTGELF
TRBJ1-5 | 12 | TRBV30 | AFTAGQGNQPQH
TRBJ2-5 | 10 | TRBV7-9 | ASLGLGETQY
TRBJ2-5 | 13 | TRBV6-1 | ASTATSGSIKTQY
TRBJ2-1 | 10 | TRBV6-5 | ASSYEGGEQF
TRBJ1-4 | 16 | TRBV5-1 | ASSLVQAGQSTNEKLF